This TCR beta chain originates from a study of CD8 T cells in Susac syndrome. This CDR3 is 12 amino acids long. Trimming stripped 5 bases from V and 3 bases from J, with 8 bases between. RNA was extracted with the RNeasy kit, and a quantity of about 0.45 to 1 ug was reverse transcribed using random hexamers. TCRdb called the immunoSEQ multiplex PCR reads again in MiXCR, with one record for every CDR3 protein. The sample carries 210,000 or so distinct CDR3 sequences, roughly nine tenths recorded once. Sequencing was performed on CD8+ T cells from PBMCs. The V and J genes are TRBV12-3 or TRBV12-4 and TRBJ2-7; D unresolved. This clonotype was obtained from a human donor with multiple sclerosis. The CDR3 DNA sequence: TGTGCCAGCAGTCCCCTAGGCTACGAGCAGTACTTC. Protein: CASSPLGYEQYF.